This T cell receptor (beta chain) was found in a study of T cells in localized non-small cell lung cancer. Overall study findings and caveats: Clonality peaked in uninvolved adjacent lung rather than tumor. Longer overall survival was linked to higher blood T cell density.

Assay: immunoSEQ multiplex PCR; the TCRdb copy retains only in-frame clones and omits some. The sample lists more than 100,000 clones, roughly 90% occurring once. Regarding this clone: What it binds is not known.

Sequences were derived from peripheral blood, sampled before any cancer treatment. The sequence came from a female donor of 60 years or more with stage I lung adenocarcinoma.

This CDR3 is CAWSSRSGDTQYF. DNA of the CDR3: TGTGCCTGGAGTTCACGGTCCGGGGATACGCAGTATTTT. The chain joins TRBV30 to TRBJ2-3; D unclear. The CDR3 is made up of 13 amino acids. Germline CDR1 is GTSNPN and CDR2 is SVGIG (reference sequence). V lost 2 bases and J lost 6, with 12 bases in between. Full variable domain (outside the CDR3, taken from reference TRBV30 and TRBJ2-3): SQTIHQWPATLVQPVGSPLSLECTVEGTSNPNLYWYRQAAGRGLQLLFYSVGIGQISSEVPQNLSASRPQDRQFILSSKKLLLSDSGFYLCAWSSRSGDTQYFGPGTRLTVL.